This T cell receptor (beta chain) was identified in a study of blood T cells in healthy people across ages (dated by TCRdb to 2014 to 2015). Broadly, across the study: In model experiments, roughly one uniquely barcoded TCR beta cDNA molecule per two T cells was captured by template switching. Donors of different ages were randomly distributed across sequencing lanes to avoid experimental bias. Four age groups were formed from the donors: young (average approximately 16 years), middle-aged (just under 40), aged (roughly 56) and long-lived (less than 85). Two additional independent replicas of 1 million unique cDNA reads from the same blood draw were analyzed for two donors (one aged 18 to 30 and one aged 80 or older). To track age-related changes in TCR beta repertoire diversity, the study relied on deep sequencing normalized with unique cDNA molecular identifiers.

The CDR3 has 13 amino acids, counting the end cysteine and phenylalanine. Only the CDR3 region is kept as DNA, spanning 39 bases read in frame from base 1. A distance of 11 bases separates the germline ends of V and J, which lose 2 bases and 6 bases respectively. Sequences MNHEY (CDR1) and SVGEGT (CDR2) are obtained from the germline V gene. This clonotype has a count of ten or more. This clone's antigen is unknown. Per-nucleotide qualities are absent, and no much larger clonotype sits a single base away. General findings and caveats noted by the study authors: Because the CMV infection status of the donors was unknown, age-related changes in expanded clonotypes may potentially have been confounded. Bulk unsorted PBMC profiling prevented conclusive comparison of naive and antigen-experienced compartments. Compared with the aged group, the long-lived group had more naive CD4+ T cells, fewer expanded clones and increased TCR diversity, a pattern suggesting age selection. Observed TCR beta diversity correlated strongly with the percentage of naive T cells measured by flow cytometry. Observed TCR beta diversity per million T cells fell roughly linearly with age, and a significant reduction was already apparent by age roughly 41. Estimates of total diversity from one million sequenced T cells were regarded as lower bounds and underestimates.

Library generation was performed with 5' RACE. A second PCR of roughly 6 to 12 cycles was performed with a sample-barcoded 5' primer and a J-beta primer mix. A unique molecular identifier was introduced onto each TCR beta cDNA molecule by a template-switch 5' adaptor carrying 12 random nucleotides. Each sample yielded at least 2.5 million CDR3-containing paired-end reads. The Mint cDNA synthesis kit, primed by a TRBC-specific oligonucleotide, was used to synthesize first-strand cDNA from all RNA. All cDNA was treated with uracil-DNA glycosylase and then went through a first 18-cycle PCR with the universal primers M1SS and BC2_uni_R. For the original study's pipeline: For normalization, 1 million high-quality reads were randomly selected from each sample, with every read carrying a distinct molecular identifier. Reads sharing molecular identifiers were discarded rather than binned into consensus sequences. MiTCR, run with a Q25 quality threshold and the strictest error-elimination algorithm, handled CDR3 identification, clonotype clustering and error correction. A nonparametric unseen species model with Euler transformation was used to estimate lower-bound total TCR beta diversity. The public sequencing data were trimmed at Q25 with fastp and processed into clonotypes with MiXCR by TCRdb, which kept only in-frame beta chains. For every CDR3 protein sequence, its rows merge into one entry that carries the most common genes and DNA. TCRdb's processing, not the authors' own work, is the source of the V and J calls. This sample gives fewer than 2,000,000 distinct CDR3 sequences in total; about 39% of them show up just once. The top ten clones comprise roughly 24% of the sample.

The donors were some 36 Caucasian individuals from Russia, aged roughly 6 to 90 years, who were systemically healthy. Each donor gave around 9.5 milliliters of peripheral blood, collected into EDTA-treated Vacutainer tubes. Ficoll-Paque density-gradient centrifugation was used to isolate PBMCs, with at least 6.5 million per sample. Trizol reagent was used to extract total RNA from the PBMCs, yielding at least 6 micrograms per sample. Naive CD45RAhigh/CD27high T cell percentages were measured by flow cytometry on a PBMC aliquot from every donor. This clonotype was sampled from a human donor in good health. The material sequenced was blood. The chain employs TRBV6-2 or TRBV6-3 and TRBJ2-7; no D segment can be confidently identified. The bases read TGTGCCAGCAGTTACCAAGGGTTCAGCGAGCAGTACTTC. This encodes CASSYQGFSEQYF.